Following are 21 T cell receptor beta chains from one sample sequenced in a study of blood T cell repertoires in COVID-19. Sequencing used immunoSEQ multiplex PCR; TCRdb keeps in-frame clones, though not all of them. The sample records roughly 200,000 clones, about 88% being singletons. The sequencing sample was made of peripheral blood. The receptors here all came from a middle-aged man with COVID-19, enrolled during active disease.

V gene TRBV3-1 (or the pseudogene TRBV3-2) combines with J gene TRBJ2-7, with TRBD2 identical over 8 bases. Trimming took 4 bases from V and 7 from J; bases not matched to a gene: 9. Germline lookup yields CDR1 LGHDT and CDR2 YNNKEL (reference sequence). This CDR3 is 14 amino acids long. Written as DNA, the CDR3 is TGTGCCAGCAGCCTTCTACGGGGGGGCGAAGAGCAGTACTTC. Translated: CASSLLRGGEEQYF.

This clone was seen only once. The rearrangement uses TRBV5-4 and TRBJ2-1, with a tentative D call TRBD2 (7 bases). CDR3 length equals 15 residues. The V gene lost 4 bases and the J gene lost 8 bases, with 19 bases spanning the gap. Germline V gives CDR1 SGHNT, CDR2 YYREEE (reference sequence). CDR3 sequence: CASSPGGQKRDEQFF. The CDR3 nucleotides are TGTGCCAGCAGCCCCGGGGGGCAGAAAAGAGATGAGCAGTTCTTC.

The chain links TRBV3-1 (or the pseudogene TRBV3-2) to TRBJ2-1; D is perhaps TRBD2 (5 bases). V lost 7 bases to trimming and J lost 7 bases, with 8 bases between them. There are 11 residues in the CDR3. CDR1 LGHDT and CDR2 YNNKEL come from the germline V gene (reference sequence). The CDR3 loop reads CASTTGNEQFF. Written as DNA, the CDR3 is TGTGCCAGCACCACGGGGAATGAGCAGTTCTTC.

V usage is TRBV5-4 and J usage is TRBJ2-1; 11 bases agree with TRBD2. The CDR3 contains 17 residues. Per germline, CDR1 SGHNT and CDR2 YYREEE (reference sequence). V was clipped by 0 bases and J by 4 bases; unmatched bases: 6. The CDR3 DNA follows: TGTGCCAGCAGCTTGGGGGGGGGACTAGCGGAATACAATGAGCAGTTCTTC. Residues: CASSLGGGLAEYNEQFF.

V usage is TRBV19 and J usage is TRBJ1-1; 7 bases map to TRBD1. The V gene's germline CDR1 is LNHDA and CDR2 SQIVND (reference sequence). The CDR3 totals 13 residues. Unmatched junction bases numbered 1, after V lost 6 bases and J lost 0 bases. The CDR3 nucleotides are TGTGCCAGTAGGGACAGGTTGAACACTGAAGCTTTCTTT. It is translated as CASRDRLNTEAFF.

V and J are TRBV28 and TRBJ1-2, with unresolved D. This CDR3 region has 15 residues. Trimming removed 4 bases from V and 4 bases from J, with 16 bases in between. Germline V lookup: CDR1 MDHEN, CDR2 SYDVKM. The CDR3 region is CASSSEILGRYGYTF. In DNA form, the CDR3 reads TGTGCCAGCAGTTCTGAAATCCTGGGCCGCTATGGCTACACCTTC.

Comment on this clone: At one end, the junction sequence differs from germline, possibly due to a read error. The chain uses TRBV19 and TRBJ1-2; no clear D gene. Per germline, CDR1 LNHDA and CDR2 SQIVND (reference sequence). This CDR3 contains 11 residues. This CDR3 reads CSTEGAYGYTF. As DNA, the CDR3 is TGCTCCACGGAGGGAGCCTATGGCTACACCTTC.

V and J are TRBV11-2 and TRBJ2-3; tentatively, D is TRBD2 (7 bases). The CDR3 covers 16 residues. Deletions cut 1 base from V and 7 bases from J, with 18 bases between. From germline, CDR1 is SGHAT and CDR2 FQNNGV. DNA for the CDR3: TGTGCCAGCAGCTTAGTAGGGGGGGCTAGCAGATATACGCAGTATTTT. Translation: CASSLVGGASRYTQYF.

The genes are TRBV6-5 and TRBJ2-7, with 10 bases aligning to TRBD2. The CDR3 runs to 15 residues. Germline values: CDR1 MNHEY, CDR2 SVGAGI. The V segment lost 10 bases and the J segment 2 bases; nucleotides outside the gene matches: 11. The CDR3: CATQTEAGGPYEQYF. In DNA, the CDR3 is TGTGCCACGCAGACGGAAGCGGGAGGGCCCTACGAGCAGTACTTC.

The V call is TRBV5-6, the J call TRBJ1-1; D gene ambiguous. Germline V gives CDR1 SGHDT, CDR2 YYEEEE. The V end lost 2 bases, the J end lost 1 base, and 12 bases lay between the germline ends. The CDR3 length is 15 residues. The DNA of the CDR3 is TGTGCCAGCAGCTTAGCTAACTTCGGGAACACTGAAGCTTTCTTT. This codes for CASSLANFGNTEAFF.

The chain couples TRBV3-1 (or the pseudogene TRBV3-2) to TRBJ2-7, with no clear D. Germline V gene data show CDR1 as LGHDT and CDR2 as YNNKEL (reference sequence). CDR3 length equals 13 residues. V was cut by 0 bases and J by 6 bases, with 9 bases left in between. The CDR3 DNA is TGTGCCAGCAGCCAAGATCTGACTCCCGAGCAGTACTTC. Amino acids: CASSQDLTPEQYF.

This chain uses TRBV5-6 with TRBJ2-5; D gene ambiguous. This CDR3 spans 15 amino acids. From germline, CDR1 is SGHDT and CDR2 YYEEEE. Trimming left V 5 bases short and J 0 bases short, with 14 bases between. The CDR3 sequence is CASSEGGTYQETQYF. The CDR3 DNA reads as TGTGCCAGCAGTGAAGGCGGAACCTACCAAGAGACCCAGTACTTC.

The V gene is TRBV24-1, the J gene TRBJ1-5; maybe TRBD1 (5 bases). Germline V lookup: CDR1 KGHDR, CDR2 SFDVKD. Deletions cut 2 bases from V and 1 base from J, with 14 bases between. The CDR3 loop spans 17 amino acids. The CDR3 spells CATSDSHSGGSNQPQHF. In DNA, the CDR3 is TGTGCCACCAGTGATTCGCATAGTGGGGGGAGCAATCAGCCCCAGCATTTT.

The V and J genes are TRBV7-6 and TRBJ2-2; D may be TRBD1 (6 bases). Trimming took 5 bases from V and 4 from J, leaving 11 bases between them. CDR3 size: 14 residues. Germline CDR1 and CDR2: SGHVS and FNYEAQ. CDR3 sequence (DNA): TGTGCCAGCAGCCCGAGACAGGTCACCGGGGAGCTGTTTTTT. Its protein is CASSPRQVTGELFF. Complete variable domain (other parts from reference TRBV7-6 and TRBJ2-2): GAGVSQSPRYKVTKRGQDVALRCDPISGHVSLYWYRQALGQGPEFLTYFNYEAQQDKSGLPNDRFSAERPEGSISTLTIQRTEQRDSAMYRCASSPRQVTGELFFGEGSRLTVL.

The chain has TRBV5-1 and TRBJ1-4; 8 bases are shared with TRBD1. V gave up 4 bases and J gave up 14 bases; unmatched junction bases: 10. The CDR3 sequence is 13 residues long. Germline CDR1 SGHRS, CDR2 YFSETQ. In DNA, the CDR3 is TGCGCCAGCAGCCCCGATGGACAGGGCGTTCTGTTTTTT. Amino acid sequence: CASSPDGQGVLFF.

The table lists this clone with a count of one. The V call is TRBV28, the J call TRBJ1-5; D call uncertain. The V gene's germline CDR1 is MDHEN and CDR2 SYDVKM. Trimming stripped 2 bases from V and 4 bases from J, with 3 bases between. This CDR3 is built from 12 residues. The CDR3 DNA follows: TGTGCCAGCAGTTTACGTAATCAGCCCCAGCATTTT. This gives the protein CASSLRNQPQHF.

The rearrangement uses TRBV5-1 and TRBJ2-3, with D possibly TRBD2 on 6 matching bases. The CDR3 runs to 14 residues. Trimming removed 6 bases from V and 1 base from J, with 12 bases in between. From germline, CDR1 is SGHRS and CDR2 YFSETQ. CDR3 loop: CASKEGTGTDTQYF. The CDR3 coding sequence is TGCGCCAGCAAGGAGGGTACTGGCACAGATACGCAGTATTTT.

This clone was detected only once. V is TRBV10-3 and J is TRBJ2-5, with a possible D match to TRBD1 (6 bases). Germline V lookup: CDR1 ENHRY, CDR2 SYGVKD. This CDR3 region has 14 residues. V shed 8 bases and J shed 5 bases, with 18 bases lying between them. CDR3 sequence: CAIGEGQGTETQYF. The CDR3 DNA reads TGTGCCATCGGCGAGGGACAAGGGACGGAGACCCAGTACTTC.

The rearrangement joins TRBV18 to TRBJ2-2, with D hard to call. The CDR3 spans 13 residues. V was cut by 1 base and J by 3 bases, with 3 bases left in between. Germline assignment: CDR1 KGHSH and CDR2 LQKENI. This chain's CDR3 is CASSPRDTGELFF. The CDR3 bases are TGTGCCAGCTCACCACGCGACACCGGGGAGCTGTTTTTT.

As DNA, the CDR3 is TGTGCCAGCAGCATGGACAGGGACAATGAGCAGTTCTTC. Its protein is CASSMDRDNEQFF. The chain joins TRBV7-2 to TRBJ2-1; 8 nucleotides align to TRBD1. The junction had 2 bases not matched to a gene; V was cut back by 5 bases and J by 5 bases. The CDR3 has 13 amino acids. Germline V gives CDR1 SGHTA, CDR2 FQGNSA.

The chain links TRBV5-4 to TRBJ2-7; tentatively, D is TRBD1 (6 bases). CDR1 SGHNT and CDR2 YYREEE come from the germline V gene (reference sequence). This CDR3 contains 13 residues. The V end lost 4 bases, the J end lost 0 bases, and 8 bases lay between the germline ends. The CDR3 DNA is TGTGCCAGCAGCCGGGACATCTCCTACGAGCAGTACTTC. Translated: CASSRDISYEQYF.